These 31 T cell receptor beta chains originate from one sample sequenced in a study of technical replicates of blood from a handful of donors. The assay was immunoSEQ multiplex PCR, and TCRdb's table has in-frame clones only and misses some. The top ten clones hold about 3% of a sample with approximately 59,000 clones, nearly 95% of them seen once. The sequenced sample was PBMCs. Every receptor here comes from a human donor in good health. Some clones in this sample may be carry-over from other donors' samples.

For this clone: The identical CDR3 is also encoded by other nucleotide sequences in the sample. The V call is TRBV4-1, the J call TRBJ2-7; 7 bases match TRBD1. Trimming at V came to 0 bases and at J to 4 bases, leaving 6 bases not matched to a gene. The length of the CDR3 is 15 residues. Per germline, CDR1 MGHRA and CDR2 YSYEKL. The CDR3 loop reads CASSQDPGTDYEQYF. The CDR3 DNA reads as TGCGCCAGCAGCCAAGACCCCGGGACAGATTACGAGCAGTACTTC.

V gene TRBV29-1 combines with J gene TRBJ2-5; D uncertain. CDR1 and CDR2 (germline): SQVTM, ANQGSEA. The CDR3 loop spans 13 amino acids. V lost 4 bases to trimming and J lost 2 bases, with 11 bases between them. The CDR3 loop is CSVAVIRQETQYF. CDR3 DNA sequence: TGCAGCGTTGCGGTCATACGTCAAGAGACCCAGTACTTC.

The chain combines TRBV7-3 with TRBJ2-7; D is possibly TRBD1 (6 bases). Germline CDR1 and CDR2: SGHTA and FQGTGA. The CDR3 runs to 14 residues. Between the trimmed V and J ends, which lost 2 bases and 1 base, there was a span of 9 bases. The DNA for the CDR3 is TGTGCCAGCAGCTTATGGGGGCCATCCTACGAGCAGTACTTC. Its protein is CASSLWGPSYEQYF.

The chain joins TRBV5-1 to TRBJ1-4; D is perhaps TRBD1 (6 bases). The V gene lost 6 bases and the J gene lost 3 bases, with 9 bases spanning the gap. Per germline, CDR1 SGHRS and CDR2 YFSETQ. The length of the CDR3 is 13 residues. The CDR3 coding sequence is TGCGCCAGCAAACAGGGTCCTAATGAAAAACTGTTTTTT. Encoded protein: CASKQGPNEKLFF.

This chain joins TRBV9 and TRBJ1-2; TRBD1 is a possible D gene (6 bases). The V and J ends lost 6 bases and 1 base respectively, with 16 bases between them. CDR3 length: 15 amino acids. Germline lookup yields CDR1 SGDLS and CDR2 YYNGEE. As DNA, the CDR3 is TGTGCCAGCACCCGTAGTCCAGGGGATAACTATGGCTACACCTTC. As protein: CASTRSPGDNYGYTF.

J is TRBJ1-2 and V is TRBV13, with 9 bases matching TRBD1. From germline, CDR1 is PRHDT and CDR2 FYEKMQ (reference sequence). The CDR3 runs 16 residues. The V gene end was trimmed by 6 bases and the J gene end by 2 bases; junction bases not matched to a gene: 10. The CDR3 region is CASSLGAGTGNYGYTF. The CDR3 DNA follows: TGTGCCAGCAGTTTGGGGGCCGGGACAGGGAACTATGGCTACACCTTC.

This clone has a single count. Relative to the germline gene, one junction end is altered; a read error may explain this. The V and J genes are TRBV7-2 and TRBJ2-6; D possibly corresponds to TRBD2 (6 bases). The CDR3 covers 15 residues. CDR1 and CDR2 (germline): SGHTA, FQGNSA. The CDR3 loop is CASNPGASGVNVLTF. For the CDR3, the DNA is TGTGCCAGCAACCCAGGAGCTTCGGGGGTCAACGTCCTGACTTTC.

The chain uses TRBV5-4 and TRBJ2-3, with a tentative D call TRBD2 (5 bases). This CDR3 comprises 14 residues. Germline loops: CDR1 SGHNT, CDR2 YYREEE (reference sequence). The germline V and J ends were trimmed by 4 bases and 7 bases, with 16 bases remaining between them. CDR3 residues: CASSLGTRENTQYF. The CDR3 bases are TGTGCCAGCAGCCTAGGAACCCGGGAAAATACGCAGTATTTT.

The chain couples TRBV5-4 to TRBJ2-7; 10 bases fit TRBD1. Germline CDR1 SGHNT, CDR2 YYREEE (reference sequence). Trimming took 4 bases from V and 2 from J; bases not matched to a gene: 6. This CDR3 has 15 residues. DNA for the CDR3: TGTGCCAGCAGCCCAGGACAGGGGGGCCCCTACGAGCAGTACTTC. Translating it yields CASSPGQGGPYEQYF. Full variable domain (missing parts from reference TRBV5-4 and TRBJ2-7): ETGVTQSPTHLIKTRGQQVTLRCSSQSGHNTVSWYQQALGQGPQFIFQYYREEENGRGNFPPRFSGLQFPNYSSELNVNALELDDSALYLCASSPGQGGPYEQYFGPGTRLTVT.

CDR3 sequence (DNA): TGTGCCACCACAGGGCAGACGGTAGGAAATCAGCCCCAGCATTTT. Translation: CATTGQTVGNQPQHF. The V and J genes are TRBV19 and TRBJ1-5, with a weak D call TRBD1 (6 bases). CDR1 and CDR2 (germline): LNHDA, SQIVND (reference sequence). Trimming cost V 10 bases and J 4 bases, with 20 bases left between them. The CDR3 sequence is 15 residues long.

This clone was recorded a few times. The rearrangement joins TRBV11-2 to TRBJ2-3; TRBD2 is a possible D gene (6 bases). V was cut by 3 bases and J by 1 base, with 14 bases left in between. This CDR3 has 16 amino acids. Germline V gene sequence: CDR1 SGHAT, CDR2 FQNNGV. CDR3 residues: CASSFPGGLRTDTQYF. The CDR3 nucleotides are TGTGCCAGCAGCTTTCCCGGCGGACTACGCACAGATACGCAGTATTTT.

The rearrangement links TRBV30 to TRBJ2-2; 8 nucleotides match TRBD2. Germline V gene sequence: CDR1 GTSNPN, CDR2 SVGIG (reference sequence). This CDR3 is 15 amino acids long. J lost 3 bases, V lost 4 bases, and 7 bases had no gene match. CDR3 sequence reads: CAWTISGSDTGELFF. The DNA for the CDR3 is TGTGCCTGGACTATCAGCGGGAGTGACACCGGGGAGCTGTTTTTT.

This rearrangement joins TRBV2 to TRBJ1-4; 7 positions agree with TRBD1. Germline CDR1 reads SNHLY; CDR2 reads FYNNEI. The CDR3 contains 14 residues. V dropped 7 bases and J dropped 5; count of bases not matched to a gene: 7. CDR3 loop: CASIRDSKNEKLFF. The CDR3 DNA follows: TGTGCCAGCATCCGGGACAGCAAAAATGAAAAACTGTTTTTT.

DNA for the CDR3: TGCGCCAGCAGCTTGGGATGGCCAGATACGCAGTATTTT. This encodes CASSLGWPDTQYF. The chain links TRBV5-1 to TRBJ2-3, with no clear D. Trimming removed 0 bases at V and 4 bases at J, with 6 bases between. The CDR3 runs 13 residues. The germline V gene encodes CDR1 SGHRS and CDR2 YFSETQ.

This sequence joins TRBV5-1 and TRBJ2-7; perhaps TRBD1 as D (5 bases). CDR3 length equals 15 residues. Germline V gives CDR1 SGHRS, CDR2 YFSETQ. Trimming cost V 0 bases and J 5 bases, with 15 bases left between them. CDR3 in amino acids: CASSLASRVGNEQYF. For the CDR3, the DNA is TGCGCCAGCAGCTTGGCCAGCAGGGTTGGAAACGAGCAGTACTTC.

This chain joins TRBV5-5 and TRBJ2-6; 7 bases map to TRBD2. Germline V gives CDR1 SGHKS, CDR2 YYEKEE (reference sequence). This CDR3 spans 16 amino acids. The V and J ends lost 2 bases and 3 bases, in that order; junction bases with no gene match: 5. As DNA, the CDR3 is TGTGCCAGCAGCTTTCGCAGGGAGGGTGGGGCCAACGTCCTGACTTTC. Amino acids: CASSFRREGGANVLTF.

The chain uses TRBV7-9 and TRBJ2-7; 8 nucleotides match TRBD1. J gave up 2 bases and V 3 bases, and 9 bases lay outside the gene matches. This CDR3 is built from 16 residues. Germline V CDR1 and CDR2: SEHNR, FQNEAQ (reference sequence). CDR3 sequence (DNA): TGTGCCAGCAGCTTTGGTAGTACAGGGGGGACCTACGAGCAGTACTTC. It codes for CASSFGSTGGTYEQYF. The complete variable domain, with remaining parts taken from reference TRBV7-9 and TRBJ2-7, reads DTGVSQNPRHKITKRGQNVTFRCDPISEHNRLYWYRQTLGQGPEFLTYFQNEAQLEKSRLLSDRFSAERPKGSFSTLEIQRTEQGDSAMYLCASSFGSTGGTYEQYFGPGTRLTVT.

The V and J genes are TRBV6-1 and TRBJ1-6; D gene unclear. V lost 6 bases and J 5 bases, leaving 14 bases between the germline ends. The CDR3 runs 15 residues. Germline CDR1 and CDR2: MNHNS and SASEGT. The CDR3 region has the DNA TGTGCCAGCAGCTGGTTGGGGAGGGATAATTCACCCCTCCACTTT. Encoded protein: CASSWLGRDNSPLHF.

In this sample, this clone turned up once. The J gene is TRBJ1-3, the V gene TRBV5-6, with 7 bases identical to TRBD1. This CDR3 spans 14 amino acids. Germline assignment: CDR1 SGHDT and CDR2 YYEEEE. V gave up 4 bases and J gave up 1 base; unmatched junction bases: 2. This CDR3 reads CASSRQGSGNTIYF. CDR3 bases: TGTGCCAGCAGCCGACAGGGATCTGGAAACACCATATATTTT.

V is TRBV9 and J is TRBJ2-5, with a weak D call TRBD2 (6 bases). Germline CDR1 and CDR2: SGDLS and YYNGEE. With 4 bases removed from V and 4 bases from J, the gap between germline ends came to 23 bases. This CDR3 is 17 amino acids long. The CDR3: CASSQGLLGGLIETQYF. CDR3 in DNA: TGTGCCAGCAGCCAAGGCCTTCTGGGGGGATTAATAGAGACCCAGTACTTC.

The rearrangement joins TRBV9 to TRBJ2-2; D gene uncertain. Deletions cut 0 bases from V and 7 bases from J, with 4 bases between. The germline CDR1 and CDR2 sequences are SGDLS and YYNGEE. The CDR3 spans 12 residues. CDR3 loop: CASSVEYGELFF. CDR3 in DNA: TGTGCCAGCAGCGTAGAATACGGGGAGCTGTTTTTT.

The V and J genes are TRBV10-3 and TRBJ1-4, with D perhaps TRBD1 (5 bases). Germline V gene data show CDR1 as ENHRY and CDR2 as SYGVKD. V was trimmed by 8 bases and J by 7 bases, leaving 26 bases between them. The CDR3 is 17 residues long. The CDR3 DNA is TGTGCCATCTCTCTCAATGCGAAGGTGGGGGGAATTGAAAAACTGTTTTTT. Translating gives CAISLNAKVGGIEKLFF.

This chain connects TRBV5-1 to TRBJ2-2; TRBD2 might be the D (5 bases). Deletions cut 6 bases from V and 2 bases from J, with 14 bases between. This CDR3 region has 15 residues. CDR1 and CDR2 (germline): SGHRS, YFSETQ. The CDR3 loop is CASKEEPTNTGELFF. CDR3 DNA: TGCGCCAGCAAGGAGGAACCAACTAACACCGGGGAGCTGTTTTTT.

V gene TRBV7-6 combines with J gene TRBJ1-1; a possible D gene is TRBD1 (6 bases). The germline gives CDR1 SGHVS, CDR2 FNYEAQ. The CDR3 contains 15 residues. The V and J ends lost 1 base and 5 bases respectively, with 14 bases between them. CDR3 in amino acids: CASSLETGRGTEAFF. In nucleotides, the CDR3 is TGTGCCAGCAGCTTAGAGACGGGCAGGGGAACTGAAGCTTTCTTT.

V gene TRBV19 combines with J gene TRBJ2-2; 9 bases are a match to TRBD2. Germline V lookup: CDR1 LNHDA, CDR2 SQIVND (reference sequence). Trimming removed 1 base from V and 10 bases from J; junction bases left unmatched: 4. This CDR3 spans 14 amino acids. CDR3 in DNA: TGTGCCAGTAGTATAGTAGCGGGAGTATCGGAGCTGTTTTTT. It codes for CASSIVAGVSELFF.

The chain has TRBV6-5 and TRBJ1-2; TRBD1 agrees at 7 bases. Germline lookup yields CDR1 MNHEY and CDR2 SVGAGI. Trimming cost V 2 bases and J 6 bases; bases outside gene matches: 12. The CDR3 extends over 16 amino acids. CDR3 in amino acids: CASSYTPWAGGHGYTF. The CDR3 DNA reads TGTGCCAGCAGTTACACGCCTTGGGCAGGGGGACATGGCTACACCTTC.

The chain is built from TRBV30 and TRBJ1-2, with D possibly matching TRBD1 (5 bases). CDR3 length equals 11 residues. Trimming cost V 8 bases and J 3 bases, with 10 bases left between them. The germline V gene encodes CDR1 GTSNPN and CDR2 SVGIG (reference sequence). The CDR3 region has the DNA TGTGCCGGGGGGTGGGACTATGGCTACACCTTC. Translating gives CAGGWDYGYTF.

A word on this clone: The germline gene is not matched at one end of the junction; a read error may be the cause. The rearrangement links TRBV9 to TRBJ1-4, with D perhaps matching TRBD1 (6 bases). Germline V gene lookup returns CDR1 SGDLS and CDR2 YYNGEE. The CDR3 covers 11 residues. This CDR3 reads CASSVVGQARF. CDR3 bases: TGTGCCAGCAGCGTAGTGGGACAAGCGAGATTT.

The chain couples TRBV6-5 to TRBJ1-1; TRBD1 agrees at 7 bases. The CDR3 runs 14 residues. V dropped 6 bases and J dropped 1; count of bases not matched to a gene: 5. Germline CDR1 MNHEY, CDR2 SVGAGI. CDR3 amino acids: CASRPTGANTEAFF. The CDR3 bases are TGTGCCAGCAGACCTACAGGGGCGAACACTGAAGCTTTCTTT.

The table lists this clone with a count of one. This chain joins TRBV4-3 and TRBJ2-3; 12 bases fit TRBD2. V lost 4 bases and J lost 6; bases outside the gene matches: 8. Looked up from germline, CDR1 is LGHNA and CDR2 is YSLEER. This CDR3 has 16 amino acids. CDR3 coding DNA: TGCGCCAGCAGCCCTCGGACTAGCGGGAAAGCGGATACGCAGTATTTT. Its protein product is CASSPRTSGKADTQYF.

The rearrangement joins TRBV6-5 to TRBJ2-4, with a tentative D call TRBD2 (5 bases). Trimming removed 6 bases at V and 10 bases at J, with 16 bases between. Germline CDR1 reads MNHEY; CDR2 reads SVGAGI. The CDR3 has 13 residues. The DNA of the CDR3 is TGTGCCAGCAGATCGGACGGGGTTGGTATTCAGTACTTC. The encoded protein is CASRSDGVGIQYF.